Presented here are 19 T cell receptor beta chains from one specimen sequenced in a study of vaccination and CD4 T cells after COVID-19. The treatment here: approximately nine-day PBMC culture with coronavirus spike peptide pools or control peptides (ViraFEST assay). Their antigen targets remain unknown. Sequencing of DNA taken from cultured CD4+ T cells relied on the Oncomine TCR Beta short-read assay. MiXCR, run by TCRdb on the PCR reads, gives a single entry per CDR3 protein. The sample lists more than 12,000 distinct CDR3 sequences, around 30% occurring once. Material for sequencing was cultured CD4+ T cells from blood. These receptors originate from a human donor with COVID-19.

This clonotype was counted between two and nine times. The genes are TRBV19 and TRBJ1-2; weak D call: TRBD1 (5 bases). The germline V gene encodes CDR1 LNHDA and CDR2 SQIVND (reference sequence). V shed 3 bases and J shed 8 bases, with 10 bases lying between them. The CDR3 contains 12 residues. CDR3 nucleotide sequence: TGTGCCAGTAGTATTCCAGGGCACGGCTACACCTTC. Protein product: CASSIPGHGYTF.

The genes are TRBV14 and TRBJ2-5, with D perhaps assigned TRBD1 or TRBD2 (5 bases each). Trimming took 4 bases from V and 5 from J, leaving 11 bases between them. The germline V gene has CDR1 SGHDN and CDR2 FVKESK. This CDR3 region has 13 residues. The CDR3 sequence: CASSRGSWETQYF. The DNA for the CDR3 is TGTGCCAGCAGCCGGGGGTCCTGGGAGACCCAGTACTTC.

In its sample, this clonotype ranks as medium-sized. The chain has TRBV7-9 and TRBJ2-1, with 8 bases aligning to TRBD1. Germline-derived CDR1 and CDR2 are SEHNR and FQNEAQ (reference sequence). Trimming removed 3 bases from V and 6 bases from J; junction bases left unmatched: 10. The CDR3 runs 16 residues. The CDR3 sequence: CASSFLQGAGGNEQFF. The DNA of the CDR3 is TGTGCCAGCAGCTTCCTTCAGGGGGCTGGTGGCAATGAGCAGTTCTTC.

This clonotype was counted only a few times. CDR3 sequence reads: CASSLDRYQETQYF. The DNA of the CDR3 is TGTGCCAGCAGCTTAGACAGGTACCAAGAGACCCAGTACTTC. The gene calls are TRBV11-1 and TRBJ2-5, with D maybe TRBD1 (5 bases). This CDR3 comprises 14 residues. The V end was cut by 1 base, the J end by 0 bases, with 6 bases between. Per the germline V gene, CDR1 is SGHAT and CDR2 is FQDESV (reference sequence).

This clonotype has only a few counts. The V and J genes are TRBV20-1 and TRBJ2-7; D unresolved. The CDR3 contains 12 residues. Trimming left V 2 bases short and J 6 bases short, with 11 bases between. Germline lookup yields CDR1 DFQATT and CDR2 SNEGSKA (reference sequence). The CDR3: CSARLPPTEQYF. The DNA of the CDR3 is TGCAGTGCTAGACTTCCGCCTACCGAGCAGTACTTC.

This clonotype was seen a few times. The J gene is TRBJ1-2, the V gene TRBV20-1; no reliable D call. The V gene lost 4 bases and the J gene lost 2 bases, with 8 bases spanning the gap. This CDR3 spans 12 amino acids. Germline loops: CDR1 DFQATT, CDR2 SNEGSKA (reference sequence). The CDR3 loop reads CSANTDNYGYTF. In DNA, the CDR3 is TGCAGTGCTAACACAGACAACTATGGCTACACCTTC.

The rearrangement joins TRBV12-3 or TRBV12-4 to TRBJ2-7; TRBD2 is a possible D gene (7 bases). The CDR3 consists of 14 residues. V was pared by 5 bases and J by 3 bases, with 14 bases between. CDR3 coding DNA: TGTGCCAGCAGTAGGGGGGGACAATACTACGAGCAGTACTTC. Translation: CASSRGGQYYEQYF.

This clonotype was recorded a few times. The J gene is TRBJ2-5, the V gene TRBV10-3; 10 bases are a match to TRBD2. Trimming at V came to 3 bases and at J to 2 bases, leaving 3 bases not matched to a gene. The CDR3 has 15 residues. Germline CDR1 and CDR2: ENHRY and SYGVKD. The DNA for the CDR3 is TGTGCCATCAGTGAACTAGCGGGGACTCAAGAGACCCAGTACTTC. It specifies CAISELAGTQETQYF.

V and J are TRBV7-2 and TRBJ2-3; TRBD2 matches 7 bases. V was clipped by 3 bases and J by 1 base; unmatched bases: 4. The CDR3 runs to 15 residues. CDR1 SGHTA and CDR2 FQGNSA come from the germline V gene. The CDR3 loop is CASSFPSGGTDTQYF. Written as DNA, the CDR3 is TGTGCCAGCAGCTTTCCTAGCGGTGGCACAGATACGCAGTATTTT.

The chain combines TRBV6-2 or TRBV6-3 with TRBJ1-5, with TRBD1 identical over 9 bases. Per germline, CDR1 MNHEY and CDR2 SVGEGT. CDR3 length: 16 amino acids. After removal of 6 bases from V and 5 bases from J, the junction contained 11 bases not matched to a gene. The CDR3 reads CASRHFPGQGHQPQHF. The CDR3 DNA is TGTGCCAGCAGACACTTCCCGGGACAGGGACATCAGCCCCAGCATTTT.

This chain joins TRBV15 and TRBJ2-5; D is unresolved. Per germline, CDR1 LNHNV and CDR2 YYDKDF (reference sequence). The V gene lost 1 base and the J gene lost 1 base, with 7 bases spanning the gap. CDR3 length: 14 residues. The CDR3 sequence is CATSRAASQETQYF. CDR3 in DNA: TGTGCCACCAGCAGAGCAGCTTCCCAAGAGACCCAGTACTTC.

Remarks on this clonotype: The junction does not match germline at one end; this may be a read error. The chain is built from TRBV7-8 and TRBJ2-2, with a weak D call TRBD2 (5 bases). This CDR3 is built from 15 residues. From germline, CDR1 is SGHVS and CDR2 FQNEAQ. CDR3 sequence: CTSSLETGTTGELFF. The CDR3 bases are TGTACCAGCAGCTTAGAGACGGGAACAACCGGGGAGCTGTTTTTT.

This clonotype appeared a few times. The chain has TRBV20-1 and TRBJ1-5, with 7 bases matching TRBD1. V shed 0 bases and J 5 bases; nucleotides not matched to a gene: 7. Germline-derived CDR1 and CDR2 are DFQATT and SNEGSKA (reference sequence). This CDR3 has 15 residues. CDR3 residues: CSARDSRQGYQPQHF. DNA for the CDR3: TGCAGTGCTAGAGATTCGCGACAGGGATATCAGCCCCAGCATTTT.

The chain uses TRBV2 and TRBJ1-1, with 10 bases lining up with TRBD1. In germline, CDR1 is SNHLY, CDR2 FYNNEI. Trimming removed 6 bases from V and 1 base from J; junction bases left unmatched: 2. There are 14 residues in the CDR3. Here the CDR3 reads CASRGQGSNTEAFF. DNA of the CDR3: TGTGCCAGCAGGGGACAGGGGTCGAACACTGAAGCTTTCTTT.

The CDR3 spells CASSSTGTTEAFF. CDR3 DNA sequence: TGTGCCAGTAGTTCGACAGGGACCACTGAAGCTTTCTTT. The chain uses TRBV19 and TRBJ1-1, with 7 bases lining up with TRBD1. V lost 5 bases, J lost 4 bases, and 4 bases stayed unmatched. The length of the CDR3 is 13 residues. Germline V lookup: CDR1 LNHDA, CDR2 SQIVND (reference sequence).

This chain uses TRBV15 with TRBJ1-5, with a possible D match to TRBD1 (6 bases). Deletions cut 5 bases from V and 6 bases from J, with 17 bases between. CDR1 LNHNV and CDR2 YYDKDF come from the germline V gene (reference sequence). The CDR3 is made up of 15 amino acids. The DNA for the CDR3 is TGTGCCACCAGCCCCTCTGGGGGGCCGGGTCAGCCCCAGCATTTT. Amino acids: CATSPSGGPGQPQHF. The variable domain in full, with the rest retrieved from reference TRBV15 and TRBJ1-5, is DAMVIQNPRYQVTQFGKPVTLSCSQTLNHNVMYWYQQKSSQAPKLLFHYYDKDFNNEADTPDNFQSRRPNTSFCFLDIRSPGLGDTAMYLCATSPSGGPGQPQHFGDGTRLSIL.

This clonotype was detected a few times. The chain couples TRBV2 to TRBJ2-5; D is unresolved. The CDR3 sequence is 13 residues long. The germline V gene has CDR1 SNHLY and CDR2 FYNNEI. Trimming took 4 bases from V and 1 from J, leaving 7 bases between them. The CDR3 DNA is TGTGCCAGCAGTGTGCAGCTCCAAGAGACCCAGTACTTC. As protein: CASSVQLQETQYF.

This clonotype ranks as large. This sequence joins TRBV12-5 and TRBJ2-5; D call uncertain. The V and J ends lost 0 bases and 7 bases respectively, with 6 bases between them. Germline-derived CDR1 and CDR2 are LGHNT and FRNRAP. The CDR3 runs to 12 residues. Here the CDR3 DNA reads TGTGCTAGTGGTTTGGTAGGAAGGACCCAGTACTTC. This encodes CASGLVGRTQYF.

The chain has TRBV20-1 and TRBJ2-7; 8 nucleotides line up with TRBD2. With V trimmed by 3 bases and J by 5 bases, 6 bases remained unmatched. CDR1 DFQATT and CDR2 SNEGSKA come from the germline V gene (reference sequence). CDR3 size: 13 residues. The CDR3 DNA reads as TGCAGTGCTAGGGTTAGCGGGGTGGACGAGCAGTACTTC. Encoded protein: CSARVSGVDEQYF.